The 8 T cell receptor beta chains listed next were all sequenced from one sample in a study of cytotoxic CD8 clonotypes in ibrutinib-treated CLL (dated by TCRdb to 2020 to 2023). The time point label for this specimen denotes: around 25 months on ibrutinib. Receptor libraries were prepared by the immunoSEQ multiplex PCR assay. TCRdb stores this immuneACCESS table with in-frame sequences only. Part of the clones is absent; in the studies checked, under half of the shortfall reflects unresolved V genes, and no reason is known for the rest. For this sample the table gives over 95,000 clones, of which 55% to 75% were detected only once. Jointly, the top ten make up around 37% of the sample. Specimen: PBMCs, collected after 24 months of ibrutinib treatment. These receptors all come from a human donor with chronic lymphocytic leukemia.

This clone was recorded many times. This chain links TRBV7-3 with TRBJ2-1, with 13 bases that match TRBD2. Germline V gives CDR1 SGHTA, CDR2 FQGTGA. With V trimmed by 1 base and J by 8 bases, 5 bases remained unmatched. This CDR3 contains 16 residues. In DNA form, the CDR3 reads TGTGCCAGCAGCTTAATGGGCGGACTAGCGGGGGATGAGCAGTTCTTC. This codes for CASSLMGGLAGDEQFF.

The J gene is TRBJ1-1, the V gene TRBV7-9; TRBD1 matches at 8 bases. The CDR3 totals 16 residues. Germline V gives CDR1 SEHNR, CDR2 FQNEAQ (reference sequence). Trimming took 2 bases from V and 5 from J; bases not matched to a gene: 10. CDR3 coding DNA: TGTGCCAGCAGCTTACCCCCACAGGGGGAGGGGACTGAAGCTTTCTTT. Translated, it gives CASSLPPQGEGTEAFF.

The chain carries TRBV6-5 and TRBJ2-3, with D possibly TRBD1 on 5 matching bases. Trimming took 7 bases from V and 8 from J, leaving 13 bases between them. CDR1 is MNHEY, CDR2 SVGAGI, per germline. The CDR3 is 12 amino acids. CDR3 sequence reads: CASKRPQGTQYF. In nucleotides, the CDR3 is TGTGCCAGCAAACGCCCCCAGGGTACGCAGTATTTT.

The V gene is TRBV27, the J gene TRBJ2-1; D possibly uses TRBD1 or TRBD2 (6 bases each). The CDR3 length is 17 residues. V lost 2 bases to trimming and J lost 8 bases, with 22 bases between them. The germline CDR1 and CDR2 sequences are MNHEY and SMNVEV (reference sequence). CDR3 amino acids: CASSLPIRGAGRDEQFF. The DNA of the CDR3 is TGTGCCAGCAGTTTACCCATAAGGGGGGCTGGCCGGGATGAGCAGTTCTTC.

The genes are TRBV11-3 and TRBJ2-5; 10 nucleotides align to TRBD2. J was trimmed by 3 bases and V by 3 bases; bases with no gene match: 4. Germline V gene lookup returns CDR1 SGHNT and CDR2 YENEEA. CDR3 length: 15 residues. DNA of the CDR3: TGTGCCAGCAGCTTCGCCGGGACTAGCGAAGAGACCCAGTACTTC. The encoded protein is CASSFAGTSEETQYF. The full variable domain, rest sourced from reference TRBV11-3 and TRBJ2-5, is EAGVVQSPRYKIIEKKQPVAFWCNPISGHNTLYWYLQNLGQGPELLIRYENEEAVDDSQLPKDRFSAERLKGVDSTLKIQPAELGDSAVYLCASSFAGTSEETQYFGPGTRLLVL.

This sequence joins TRBV30 and TRBJ2-3, with D perhaps assigned TRBD1 or TRBD2 (5 bases each). This CDR3 has 14 amino acids. The germline V gene has CDR1 GTSNPN and CDR2 SVGIG (reference sequence). Trimming left V 1 base short and J 6 bases short, with 14 bases between. The CDR3 DNA follows: TGTGCCTGGAGTGCGCCCTCCGGGGCGGATACGCAGTATTTT. Residues: CAWSAPSGADTQYF.

The rearrangement joins TRBV5-5 to TRBJ2-1; 10 bases are a match to TRBD2. Trimming removed 2 bases from V and 5 bases from J; junction bases left unmatched: 1. Germline V gives CDR1 SGHKS, CDR2 YYEKEE (reference sequence). CDR3 length equals 14 residues. The CDR3 is CASSLAGGHNEQFF. CDR3 coding DNA: TGTGCCAGCAGCTTAGCGGGGGGGCACAATGAGCAGTTCTTC.

This clone was recorded a few times. The sample contains more than one DNA sequence encoding this CDR3. This rearrangement joins TRBV25-1 to TRBJ1-2; 7 bases fit TRBD1. The ends lost 2 bases at V and 0 bases at J; junction bases unmatched: 0. The CDR3 totals 14 residues. In germline, CDR1 is MGHDK, CDR2 SYGVNS. The CDR3 here is CASSEQGANYGYTF. DNA for the CDR3: TGTGCCAGCAGTGAACAGGGGGCTAACTATGGCTACACCTTC.